These T cell receptor beta chains were read from a single sample in a study of cytomegalovirus exposure and HLA in healthy donors. Profiling relied on immunoSEQ multiplex PCR, and the TCRdb table lists in-frame clones only, not all of them. The table includes around 150,000 clones, approximately 70% detected once. The sample consisted of PBMCs. These receptors originate from a man aged 35 to 55 in good health and CMV-seropositive. CDR3s include the opening cysteine and the closing phenylalanine or tryptophan. A D gene is named only where the DNA matches it firmly. Not every row has a clone size; where given, it reads once, few, many or a size class.

cdr3_length: 15
d_call: -
clone_size: -
j_call: TRBJ2-1
v_call: TRBV11-3
cdr3_nt: TGTGCCAGCAGCTTAGATCAGGCCGGTACCAATGAGCAGTTCTTC
cdr3_aa: CASSLDQAGTNEQFF

cdr3_length: 10
d_call: -
clone_size: -
j_call: TRBJ2-7
v_call: TRBV27
cdr3_nt: TGTGCCACCTTCTGGAGGGAGCACTACTTC
cdr3_aa: CATFWREHYF

cdr3_length: 14
d_call: -
clone_size: once
j_call: TRBJ1-5
v_call: TRBV6-1
cdr3_nt: TGTGCCAGCAGTGAGAGTTGGAGGAATCAGCCCCAGCATTTT
cdr3_aa: CASSESWRNQPQHF

cdr3_length: 15
d_call: -
clone_size: -
j_call: TRBJ2-1
v_call: TRBV7-9
cdr3_nt: TGTGCCAGCAGTCATAGCGTGAGCTCCTACAATGAGCAGTTCTTC
cdr3_aa: CASSHSVSSYNEQFF

cdr3_length: 13
d_call: TRBD1
clone_size: -
j_call: TRBJ2-1
v_call: TRBV7-6
cdr3_nt: TGTGCCAGCAGCCAGGGACAGGGGTCTGAGCAGTTCTTC
cdr3_aa: CASSQGQGSEQFF

cdr3_length: 12
d_call: TRBD1
clone_size: -
j_call: TRBJ2-7
v_call: TRBV30
cdr3_nt: TGTGCCTGGAGTTTCCAGGGGGACGAGCAGTACTTC
cdr3_aa: CAWSFQGDEQYF

cdr3_length: 16
d_call: -
clone_size: -
j_call: TRBJ2-7
v_call: TRBV4-1
cdr3_nt: TGCGCCAGCAGCCAAGATACCAGGTCCGGAAGCTACGAGCAGTACTTC
cdr3_aa: CASSQDTRSGSYEQYF

cdr3_length: 11
d_call: -
clone_size: -
j_call: TRBJ1-5
v_call: TRBV6-6
cdr3_nt: TGTGCCAGCAGTTTGGGAGGACCCCAGCATTTT
cdr3_aa: CASSLGGPQHF

cdr3_length: 12
d_call: -
clone_size: -
j_call: TRBJ1-2
v_call: TRBV19
cdr3_nt: TGTGCCAGTGAGGAGCAAGGCTATGGCTACACCTTC
cdr3_aa: CASEEQGYGYTF

cdr3_length: 17
d_call: -
clone_size: -
j_call: TRBJ2-4
v_call: TRBV4-3
cdr3_nt: TGCGCCAGCAGCCGACCCCGGGAAGGGGGGGACAAAAACATTCAGTACTTC
cdr3_aa: CASSRPREGGDKNIQYF

cdr3_length: 15
d_call: TRBD2
clone_size: -
j_call: TRBJ2-3
v_call: TRBV7-3
cdr3_nt: TGTGCCAGCAGTCCGACTAGCGGGAACACAGATACGCAGTATTTT
cdr3_aa: CASSPTSGNTDTQYF

cdr3_length: 13
d_call: -
clone_size: -
j_call: TRBJ2-3
v_call: TRBV5-1
cdr3_nt: TGCGCCAGCAGCTTGTCTAGCCCCGAGGGGCAGTATTTT
cdr3_aa: CASSLSSPEGQYF

cdr3_length: 14
d_call: -
clone_size: -
j_call: TRBJ1-2
v_call: TRBV25-1
cdr3_nt: TGTGCCAGCAGTGAAGATGGGGCTTACTATGGCTACACCTTC
cdr3_aa: CASSEDGAYYGYTF

cdr3_length: 13
d_call: -
clone_size: -
j_call: TRBJ2-4
v_call: TRBV29-1
cdr3_nt: TGCAGCGTTGCGCGGGGCAGTGGAAACATTCAGTACTTC
cdr3_aa: CSVARGSGNIQYF

cdr3_length: 17
d_call: TRBD1
clone_size: -
j_call: TRBJ1-4
v_call: TRBV29-1
cdr3_nt: TGCAGCGTTGAAGATCCGACCACAGGGGGCGAAAGGGAAAAACTGTTTTTT
cdr3_aa: CSVEDPTTGGEREKLFF

cdr3_length: 12
d_call: -
clone_size: -
j_call: TRBJ2-3
v_call: TRBV11-3
cdr3_nt: TGTGCCTCCTCGGGGGTTAAAGATACGCAGTATTTT
cdr3_aa: CASSGVKDTQYF

cdr3_length: 14
d_call: TRBD1
clone_size: -
j_call: TRBJ2-7
v_call: TRBV7-3
cdr3_nt: TGTGCCAGCAGCTTAGACAGGGGGTTCTACGAGCAGTACTTC
cdr3_aa: CASSLDRGFYEQYF

cdr3_length: 15
d_call: TRBD1
clone_size: -
j_call: TRBJ2-5
v_call: TRBV4-1
cdr3_nt: TGCGCCAGCAGCCAGGGGGACAGGGGTCCGCCGGCCCAGTACTTC
cdr3_aa: CASSQGDRGPPAQYF

cdr3_length: 16
d_call: TRBD2
clone_size: once
j_call: TRBJ2-1
v_call: TRBV5-5
cdr3_nt: TGTGCCAGCAGCCTAAATAGCGGGGGGCCGTTCAATGAGCAGTTCTTC
cdr3_aa: CASSLNSGGPFNEQFF

cdr3_length: 11
d_call: -
clone_size: -
j_call: TRBJ1-2
v_call: TRBV13
cdr3_nt: TGTGCCAGCAGGGGAGTCTATGGCTACACCTTC
cdr3_aa: CASRGVYGYTF

cdr3_length: 14
d_call: -
clone_size: -
j_call: TRBJ1-1
v_call: TRBV5-1
cdr3_nt: TGCGCCAGCAGCCGACAACAGGGGAACACTGAAGCTTTCTTT
cdr3_aa: CASSRQQGNTEAFF

cdr3_length: 14
d_call: -
clone_size: -
j_call: TRBJ1-2
v_call: TRBV4-2
cdr3_nt: TGTGCCAGCACCCTAGGGGCACAGGGATCTGGCTACACCTTC
cdr3_aa: CASTLGAQGSGYTF

cdr3_length: 14
d_call: TRBD1
clone_size: -
j_call: TRBJ2-7
v_call: TRBV6-6
cdr3_nt: TGTGCCAGCAGTACCACCGGGACAGGCTACGAGCAGTACTTC
cdr3_aa: CASSTTGTGYEQYF

cdr3_length: 15
d_call: -
clone_size: -
j_call: TRBJ2-1
v_call: TRBV4-3
cdr3_nt: TGCGCCAGCAGCCAATTTCGGGACATATACAATGAGCAGTTCTTC
cdr3_aa: CASSQFRDIYNEQFF

cdr3_length: 15
d_call: TRBD1
clone_size: -
j_call: TRBJ2-2
v_call: TRBV27
cdr3_nt: TGTGCCAGCAGCAGGGGGCGGTCGAACACCGGGGAGCTGTTTTTT
cdr3_aa: CASSRGRSNTGELFF

cdr3_length: 14
d_call: TRBD1
clone_size: -
j_call: TRBJ1-6
v_call: TRBV6-6
cdr3_nt: TGTGCCAGCAGCCTGGGACAGGGTAATTCACCCCTCCACTTT
cdr3_aa: CASSLGQGNSPLHF

cdr3_length: 15
d_call: -
clone_size: -
j_call: TRBJ2-3
v_call: TRBV18
cdr3_nt: TGTGCCAGCTCACCAGGACAACCTAACACAGATACGCAGTATTTT
cdr3_aa: CASSPGQPNTDTQYF

cdr3_length: 15
d_call: TRBD1
clone_size: -
j_call: TRBJ1-2
v_call: TRBV19
cdr3_nt: TGTGCCAGTAGTATGAGGGACAGTGGGACGTTACGCTACACCTTC
cdr3_aa: CASSMRDSGTLRYTF

cdr3_length: 15
d_call: -
clone_size: once
j_call: TRBJ2-2
v_call: TRBV2
cdr3_nt: TGTGCCAGCAGTGACAGGCAGGGCGCGACCGGGGAGCTGTTTTTT
cdr3_aa: CASSDRQGATGELFF

cdr3_length: 16
d_call: -
clone_size: -
j_call: TRBJ2-2
v_call: TRBV19
cdr3_nt: TGTGCCAGTAGTATTTCCGCGGTTACGAACACCGGGGAGCTGTTTTTT
cdr3_aa: CASSISAVTNTGELFF

cdr3_length: 15
d_call: -
clone_size: -
j_call: TRBJ2-5
v_call: TRBV7-2
cdr3_nt: TGTGCCAGCAGCTTGGATGGACAGCCCCAAGAGACCCAGTACTTC
cdr3_aa: CASSLDGQPQETQYF

cdr3_length: 18
d_call: TRBD1
clone_size: few
j_call: TRBJ2-5
v_call: TRBV6-1
cdr3_nt: TGTGCCAGCAGTGAAAGGGGGCATCGGAAGACAGGCCAAGAGACCCAGTACTTC
cdr3_aa: CASSERGHRKTGQETQYF

cdr3_length: 14
d_call: TRBD1
clone_size: -
j_call: TRBJ1-2
v_call: TRBV6-5
cdr3_nt: TGCGCCAGCAGTCGGACAGGGGGTATGAATGGCTACACCTTC
cdr3_aa: CASSRTGGMNGYTF

cdr3_length: 15
d_call: TRBD1
clone_size: -
j_call: TRBJ1-2
v_call: TRBV2
cdr3_nt: TGTGCCAGCAGTGAGGGACAGGGGCTGGATTATGGCTACACCTTC
cdr3_aa: CASSEGQGLDYGYTF

cdr3_length: 15
d_call: -
clone_size: -
j_call: TRBJ2-2
v_call: TRBV7-2
cdr3_nt: TGTGCCAGCAGCCCAGTGGACGGGGGAACCGGGGAGCTGTTTTTT
cdr3_aa: CASSPVDGGTGELFF

cdr3_length: 14
d_call: TRBD1
clone_size: -
j_call: TRBJ2-2
v_call: TRBV7-9
cdr3_nt: TGTGCCAGCAGAGAACAGGGGGCTTCCGGGGAGCTGTTTTTT
cdr3_aa: CASREQGASGELFF

cdr3_length: 13
d_call: -
clone_size: -
j_call: TRBJ2-3
v_call: TRBV18
cdr3_nt: TGTGCCAGCTCACCATCGACAACCGATACGCAGTATTTT
cdr3_aa: CASSPSTTDTQYF